This TCR beta chain was found in a study of blood T cell repertoires in COVID-19 (dated by TCRdb to about 2020). In the study overall: Samples from collaborators originated in the United States, Italy and Spain and spanned both the acute and convalescent phases of COVID-19. Where HLA class I and class II types were available, the types were taken from metadata supplied by the sample provider, not from assay-based typing. Samples came from the ongoing ImmuneRACE study (first 160 participants) plus 1,254 subjects from 6 global collaborators. A freely available public database, intended as a resource for researchers studying the immune response to SARS-CoV-2, is where the repertoires were released. A de-identified subject ID, COVID-19 status, age in years and sex were almost always included in the sample metadata. The dataset comprised deeply sampled blood TCRbeta repertoires from subjects exposed to, actively infected with, or recovered from COVID-19. The prospective study material was composed of cDNA or gDNA derived from T cells, B-cell-depleted T cells, or PBMCs.

TCRbeta CDR3 regions were amplified from genomic DNA using the immunoSEQ Assay, a bias-controlled multiplex PCR. The study's processing was this. The number of nucleated cells in each sample was estimated from the amplification of reference gene primers within the assay. To quantify the absolute abundance of each unique TCRbeta CDR3 rearrangement, sequence reads were collapsed and filtered. For each sample, productive Simpson clonality was calculated as the square root of Simpson's diversity index over productive rearrangements. The table comes from immuneACCESS by way of TCRdb, which keeps in-frame sequences with V and J called. Part of the clones is missing from these tables; in studies checked, under half for an unresolved V gene and the rest for unknown reasons. From that table come the V and J calls and clone size; the DNA was used to work out D and trimming. The sample has about 12,000 clones on record, around 70% of them singletons. Of the sample, 10% falls within the top ten clones.

This clone was seen more than once but under ten times. Its antigen is not yet known. The record has no base qualities; no much larger clone is one base away. Inclusive of the bounding cysteine and phenylalanine, the CDR3 is 17 residues long. Only the CDR3 portion is preserved as DNA: 51 bases, with reading frame beginning at the first base. Ends trimmed: V by 4 bases, J by 6 bases; bases unmatched to a gene: 12. Based on the germline V gene (reference sequence), the CDR1 and CDR2 sequences are SGHKS and YYEKEE. One collaborating source in Seattle enrolled patients during active infection and followed them longitudinally through the course of disease. Collaborating institutions collected whole blood in K2EDTA tubes following their own protocols. For TCRbeta analysis, collaborators shipped samples in one of three forms: frozen whole blood, isolated PBMCs, or DNA extracted from either of those sample types.

The study at large found these results: Clinical and demographic metadata were provided uncurated, with the amount varying by source and participant.

This receptor was taken from a man aged 55 to 70 with COVID-19, enrolled during active disease. The chain is assembled from TRBV5-5 and TRBJ1-6; 8 bases in the junction line up with TRBD1. Material: peripheral blood. The nucleotide sequence is given as TGTGCCAGCAGCCCTTCAGGCGGCAGGGGGCTTAATTCACCCCTCCACTTT. Its coded protein is CASSPSGGRGLNSPLHF.